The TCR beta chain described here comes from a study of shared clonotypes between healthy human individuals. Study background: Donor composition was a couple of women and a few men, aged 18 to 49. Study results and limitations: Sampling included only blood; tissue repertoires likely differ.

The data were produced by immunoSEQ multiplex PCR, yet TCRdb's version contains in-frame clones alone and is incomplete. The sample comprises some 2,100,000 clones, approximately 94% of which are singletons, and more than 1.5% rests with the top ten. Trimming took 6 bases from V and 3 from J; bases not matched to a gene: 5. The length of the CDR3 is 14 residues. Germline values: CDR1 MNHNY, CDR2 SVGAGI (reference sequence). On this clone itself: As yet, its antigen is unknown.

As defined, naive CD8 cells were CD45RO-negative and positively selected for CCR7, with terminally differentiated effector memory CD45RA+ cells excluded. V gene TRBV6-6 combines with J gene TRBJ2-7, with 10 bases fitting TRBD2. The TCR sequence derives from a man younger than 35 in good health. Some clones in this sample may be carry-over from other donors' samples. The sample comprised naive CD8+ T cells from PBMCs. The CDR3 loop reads CASRLAGGGYEQYF. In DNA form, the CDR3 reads TGTGCCAGCAGGTTAGCGGGAGGAGGCTACGAGCAGTACTTC.